This is a list of T cell receptor beta chains from one sample in a study of blood T cell repertoires in COVID-19. Method: immunoSEQ multiplex PCR; TCRdb's copy keeps in-frame clones and lacks some. Altogether about 180,000 clones are present, approximately 80% being singletons, with the ten largest covering approximately 1.4%. Input material: peripheral blood. The source is a human donor in a cohort sampled during active COVID-19. Each CDR3 is given with its conserved first and last residue. D genes are given only for firm matches. Some rows have no size entry. The others give once, few or many, or a class for an expanded clone.

clone_size	d_call	v_call	j_call	cdr3_nt	cdr3_aa
few	-	TRBV19	TRBJ2-7	TGTGCCAGTAGTATAAGAGGGGGCGAGCAGTACTTC	CASSIRGGEQYF
-	TRBD1	TRBV13	TRBJ1-2	TGTGCCAGCAGCAAAGACAGGGCCTCTAACTATGGCTACACCTTC	CASSKDRASNYGYTF
-	TRBD1	TRBV6-6	TRBJ1-3	TGTGCCAGCAGTCGAACAGGGGTCTCTGGAAACACCATATATTTT	CASSRTGVSGNTIYF
-	-	TRBV5-6	TRBJ1-3	TGTGCCAGCAGCTTGGTCCACCGACTCCGCTCTGGAAACACCATATATTTT	CASSLVHRLRSGNTIYF
-	-	TRBV15	TRBJ2-7	TGTGCCACCAGCAAAGATCTCCCTAATACCGAGCAGTACTTC	CATSKDLPNTEQYF
-	-	TRBV6-2/TRBV6-3	TRBJ2-7	TGTGCCAGCAGTGTCTATACAGGTCACGAGCAGTACTTC	CASSVYTGHEQYF
-	-	TRBV15	TRBJ2-7	TGTGCCACCAGCGTCGGTCCCTACGAGCAGTACTTC	CATSVGPYEQYF
-	TRBD1	TRBV6-5	TRBJ2-3	TGTGCCAGCAGCGGACAGGGGAGGAACACAGATACGCAGTATTTT	CASSGQGRNTDTQYF
once	TRBD2	TRBV11-2	TRBJ2-7	TGTGCCAGCAGCTTAGGGGGTAGCGGGGGGACCGAGGAGCAGTACTTC	CASSLGGSGGTEEQYF
-	TRBD1	TRBV5-6	TRBJ1-1	TGTGCCAGCAGCGCGAACAGGGGTCCTACACCCATGACCACTGAAGCTTTCTTT	CASSANRGPTPMTTEAFF
-	TRBD1	TRBV27	TRBJ2-7	TGTGCCAGCCGACAGGGGACCCGCTCCTACGAGCAGTACTTC	CASRQGTRSYEQYF
-	-	TRBV12-3/TRBV12-4	TRBJ1-1	TGTGCCAGCAGTTTGGAAGGAGGGGAAGCTTTCTTT	CASSLEGGEAFF
-	TRBD1	TRBV7-2	TRBJ2-7	TGTGCCAGCAGGACCGGGACAGGACTCTTCTACGAGCAGTACTTC	CASRTGTGLFYEQYF
-	-	TRBV10-2	TRBJ1-6	TGCGCCAGCAGTGAAGGCAGGGCCATCTATAATTCACCCCTCCACTTT	CASSEGRAIYNSPLHF
once	-	TRBV7-2	TRBJ1-4	TGTGCCAGCCGGGGGGCACCTAATGAAAAACTGTTTTTT	CASRGAPNEKLFF
-	TRBD1	TRBV7-8	TRBJ2-7	TGTGCCAGCAGCTTACGGACAGGAAGAGGCTACGAGCAGTACTTC	CASSLRTGRGYEQYF
-	TRBD2	TRBV19	TRBJ2-6	TGTGCCAGTAGTATCCGACTAGCGGGGGCCTTCTCTGGGGCCAACGTCCTGACTTTC	CASSIRLAGAFSGANVLTF
-	-	TRBV5-1	TRBJ2-5	TGCGCCAGCAGCCGCGGGGTCCAAGAGACCCAGTACTTC	CASSRGVQETQYF
-	TRBD2	TRBV5-1	TRBJ2-5	TGCGCCAGCAGCATTGGGGCTAGCGGGAGTCAGACCCAGTACTTC	CASSIGASGSQTQYF
-	-	TRBV15	TRBJ1-3	TGTGCCACCAGCAGAGAATCAGGGGCCTTCTCTGGAAACACCATATATTTT	CATSRESGAFSGNTIYF
-	-	TRBV7-2	TRBJ1-3	TGTGCCAGCAGCTTAGCGGGGGGTTTCTCTGGAAACACCATATATTTT	CASSLAGGFSGNTIYF
-	-	TRBV6-5	TRBJ1-3	TGTGCCAGCAGCAAAGGAAACACCATATATTTT	CASSKGNTIYF
few	-	TRBV6-5	TRBJ2-7	TGTGCCAGCAGTTACCGAGGGCACTCCTACGAGCAGTACTTC	CASSYRGHSYEQYF
-	-	TRBV7-9	TRBJ2-5	TGTGCCAGCAGCTCCGAACGGACAAATCAAGAGACCCAGTACTTC	CASSSERTNQETQYF
-	-	TRBV7-8	TRBJ1-1	TGTGCCAGCAGCTTAAGGGAGCCGGACACTGAAGCTTTCTTT	CASSLREPDTEAFF
-	TRBD2	TRBV11-3	TRBJ2-1	TGTGCCAGCAGCTTGTTTTCGTCACTAGCGGCGAGGGACAATGAGCAGTTCTTC	CASSLFSSLAARDNEQFF
once	-	TRBV9	TRBJ2-5	TGTGCCAGCAGCGCCCACAGGGCGTTAGATGAGACCCAGTACTTC	CASSAHRALDETQYF
-	-	TRBV14	TRBJ1-1	TGTGCCAGCAGCCAAGACCGCAGTACTGAAGCTTTCTTT	CASSQDRSTEAFF
-	TRBD2	TRBV7-2	TRBJ2-7	TGTGCCAGCAGCTTAGAGGCTAGCGGGACCTACGAGCAGTACTTC	CASSLEASGTYEQYF
-	-	TRBV19	TRBJ1-5	TGTGCCAGTAGTATAGGTGGATCGGGTCAGCCCCAGCATTTT	CASSIGGSGQPQHF
-	TRBD2	TRBV5-6	TRBJ2-5	TGTGCCAGCAGCTTTAGAGCGGGGGGGCCAGAGACCCAGTACTTC	CASSFRAGGPETQYF
-	-	TRBV28	TRBJ1-4	TGTGCCAGCAGTTTAGGGGCTGAAAAACTGTTTTTT	CASSLGAEKLFF
few	-	TRBV7-2	TRBJ2-7	TGTGCCAGCAGCTCCCAGGGGAGGGGGGAATACTTC	CASSSQGRGEYF
-	-	TRBV6-6	TRBJ1-2	TGTGCCAGCAGTCCTCCCGGCCGGGACTCCGACGCTGGCTACACCTTC	CASSPPGRDSDAGYTF
-	-	TRBV7-9	TRBJ2-7	TGTGCCAGCAGCAAGGACCGGGACACCTGGAGCTCCTACGAGCAGTACTTC	CASSKDRDTWSSYEQYF
-	TRBD2	TRBV28	TRBJ2-3	TGTGCCAGCAGTTTGGGGGGGGGAATGGCAGATACGCAGTATTTT	CASSLGGGMADTQYF
-	TRBD1	TRBV27	TRBJ1-2	TGTGCCAGCAGTTCACAGGGGGGCTATGGCTACACCTTC	CASSSQGGYGYTF
-	TRBD1	TRBV2	TRBJ2-7	TGTGCCAGCAGTCCCGACAGGGCCTTATCCTACGAGCAGTACTTC	CASSPDRALSYEQYF
-	TRBD2	TRBV7-9	TRBJ2-7	TGTGCCAGCAGCTTCACCCCGACTAGCGGGAGCTCCTACGAGCAGTACTTC	CASSFTPTSGSSYEQYF
-	-	TRBV7-2	TRBJ2-2	TGTGCCAGCAGCGGCCAGGGTTCGACCGGGGAGCTGTTTTTT	CASSGQGSTGELFF
-	TRBD1	TRBV19	TRBJ2-5	TGTGCCAGTAGTATAGGACAGGGAAAGGAAGCAAAGACCCAGTACTTC	CASSIGQGKEAKTQYF
-	-	TRBV5-5	TRBJ1-4	TGTGCCAGCAGCGGACCAGGGGCCGCCTACGGTGAAAAACTGTTTTTT	CASSGPGAAYGEKLFF
-	-	TRBV29-1	TRBJ2-1	TGCAGCGTCCAGTACAATGAGCAGTTCTTC	CSVQYNEQFF
-	TRBD2	TRBV2	TRBJ2-3	TGTGCCAGCAGCTCAGCGGGAGGGCGCACAGATACGCAGTATTTT	CASSSAGGRTDTQYF
-	TRBD2	TRBV6-2/TRBV6-3	TRBJ2-7	TGTGCCAGCAGTTACTCGACTAGCGGATATTCAAACCTTCGGTACGAGCAGTACTTC	CASSYSTSGYSNLRYEQYF
-	-	TRBV5-4	TRBJ1-4	TGTGCCAGCAGCTTGACAGGGAAGTCGAATGAAAAACTGTTTTTT	CASSLTGKSNEKLFF
once	TRBD1	TRBV15	TRBJ2-5	TGTGCCACCAGCAGAGATGCGGGACAGGGAAGAGAGACCCAGTACTTC	CATSRDAGQGRETQYF
-	-	TRBV6-5	TRBJ2-7	TGTGCCAGCAGTTACTCGCCAGGGTCCTACGAGCAGTACTTC	CASSYSPGSYEQYF
-	-	TRBV28	TRBJ1-5	TGTGCCAGCAGTTTGGTGGCAGGTATTAGCAATCAGCCCCAGCATTTT	CASSLVAGISNQPQHF
-	TRBD2	TRBV29-1	TRBJ2-5	TGCAGCGTTCAACTAGCGGGGAACCAAGAGACCCAGTACTTC	CSVQLAGNQETQYF
many	TRBD1	TRBV18	TRBJ1-2	TGTGCCAGCTCACCGTTAACGGACAGGAGTAACTATGGCTACACCTTC	CASSPLTDRSNYGYTF
-	TRBD1	TRBV9	TRBJ1-5	TGTGCCAGCGGACAGGGGGCTACGCAGCCCCAGCATTTT	CASGQGATQPQHF
-	-	TRBV4-3	TRBJ1-5	TGCGCCAGCAGCCAAGAATCGACAGGCCGCAATCAGCCCCAGCATTTT	CASSQESTGRNQPQHF
-	TRBD1	TRBV18	TRBJ1-2	TGTGCCAGCTCACCTGACAGGGTTGGCGGCTACACCTTC	CASSPDRVGGYTF
-	TRBD2	TRBV7-3	TRBJ2-1	TGTGCCAGCAGCTTTAGGCCTAGCGGACCTTACAATGAGCAGTTCTTC	CASSFRPSGPYNEQFF
-	TRBD1	TRBV4-3	TRBJ2-7	TGCGCCAGCAGCCAAGACATACAGGGGGCGGGGGAGCAGTACTTC	CASSQDIQGAGEQYF
-	TRBD1	TRBV7-8	TRBJ2-7	TGTGCCAGCAGCAGCCAGAGGACAGGGGGGGGTTACGAGCAGTACTTC	CASSSQRTGGGYEQYF